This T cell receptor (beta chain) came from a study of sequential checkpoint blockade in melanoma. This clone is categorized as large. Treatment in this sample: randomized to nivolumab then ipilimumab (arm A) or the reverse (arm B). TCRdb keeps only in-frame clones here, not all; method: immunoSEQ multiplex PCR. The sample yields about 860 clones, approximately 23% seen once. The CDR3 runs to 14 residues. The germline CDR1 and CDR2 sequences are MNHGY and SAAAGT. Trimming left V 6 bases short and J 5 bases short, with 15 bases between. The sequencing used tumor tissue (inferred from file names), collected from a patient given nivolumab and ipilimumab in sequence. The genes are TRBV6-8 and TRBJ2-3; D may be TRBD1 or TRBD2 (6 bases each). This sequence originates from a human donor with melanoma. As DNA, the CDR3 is TGTGCCAGCAGACTAAGGGGGGTTCAAGATACGCAGTATTTT. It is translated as CASRLRGVQDTQYF.